The entry below describes one TCR beta chain. Its antigen is undetermined. These data come from a study of PD-1 blockade in classical Hodgkin lymphoma. Study context: With a 2-week interval, patients received intravenous nivolumab at 3 mg/kg.

Method: immunoSEQ multiplex PCR; TCRdb's copy keeps in-frame clones and lacks some. The sample carries 100,000 or so clones, about 89% recorded once. The study's findings and limits: Lower baseline TCR diversity marked trial partial responders and progressors.

Brentuximab vedotin exposure varied among the patients, all of whom had relapsed after autologous stem cell transplantation. Complete response, partial response or progressive disease constituted the best response categories observed. The TCR originated in a human donor with classical Hodgkin lymphoma. Sequences were derived from peripheral blood mononuclear cells (PBMCs), sampled before the second cycle of nivolumab.

CDR3 in DNA: TGTGCCAGCAGCTTGAGTGTGGCGGGGGTTATCTACAATGAGCAGTTCTTC. This encodes CASSLSVAGVIYNEQFF. The gene calls are TRBV5-6 and TRBJ2-1; 7 positions match TRBD2. Unmatched junction bases numbered 10, after V lost 1 base and J lost 3 bases. Germline CDR1 reads SGHDT; CDR2 reads YYEEEE. The CDR3 extends over 17 amino acids.